This T cell receptor beta chain was found in a study of T cell responses to AZD1222 COVID-19 vaccine. Comments on this clone: Its antigen is undetermined.

The study's findings and limits: CD4 TCRs covered the whole spike, strongest at regions 160-218 and 743-854. Spike-specific TCR breadth and depth rose after two AZD1222 doses.

The germline V gene encodes CDR1 LNHDA and CDR2 SQIVND (reference sequence). V was shortened by 6 bases and J by 8 bases, with 17 bases between the two germline ends. This CDR3 is built from 14 residues. Libraries were prepared by immunoSEQ multiplex PCR; TCRdb keeps only in-frame clonotypes and omits some of them. The table lists tens of thousands of clones, just over 90% of them singletons. The V call is TRBV19, the J call TRBJ2-1; D might be TRBD1 or TRBD2, each matching 5 bases. Source: peripheral blood, taken on day 0 of AZD1222 vaccination. The TCR was taken from an adult in good health. The CDR3 spells CASRWGYVGDEQFF. The CDR3 nucleotides are TGTGCCAGTAGATGGGGGTACGTAGGGGATGAGCAGTTCTTC.